This paragraph covers one T cell receptor (beta chain) sequence. The specificity of this receptor is unknown. No clone much larger than this one lies a single base away; base qualities are absent. The CDR3 starts with the cysteine, ends with the phenylalanine, and has 14 residues. Just the 42-base CDR3 DNA is kept, in frame starting at base 1. Between the V and J ends, shortened by 8 bases and 5 bases respectively, the junction contains 19 bases. Looking up the germline V gene yields CDR1 MDHEN and CDR2 SYDVKM. The immunoSEQ Assay, a bias-controlled multiplex PCR, was used to amplify TCRbeta CDR3 regions from genomic DNA. The study's own analysis went as follows. Nucleated cell counts per sample were estimated from amplification of reference gene primers within the assay. To quantify the absolute abundance of each unique TCRbeta CDR3 rearrangement, sequence reads were collapsed and filtered. For each sample, productive Simpson clonality was calculated by taking the square root of Simpson's diversity index across productive rearrangements. Entries here come from immuneACCESS through TCRdb and include only in-frame sequences with V and J called. Some clones fail to appear in such tables; in the studies checked, an unresolved V gene covers under half of the shortfall, and the cause of the remainder is unknown. The V and J calls and clone size come from that table; D and trimming were worked out from the DNA. This sample comprises roughly 100,000 clones, about 80% of them detected only once. The ten top clones hold 10% of the sample.

The source of the sample is a study of blood T cell repertoires in COVID-19 (dated by TCRdb to 2020 to 2021). General notes on the study: The collaborator samples originated in the United States, Italy and Spain and spanned the acute and convalescent phases of COVID-19. The material from the prospective study consisted of cDNA or gDNA derived from T cells, B-cell-depleted T cells, or PBMCs. The dataset comprised deeply sampled blood TCRbeta repertoires from subjects exposed to, actively infected with, or recovered from COVID-19. The repertoires were made available in a free public database intended to serve as a resource for research on the immune response to SARS-CoV-2. Samples came from the ongoing ImmuneRACE study (first 160 participants) plus 1,254 subjects from 6 global collaborators. Sample metadata almost always included a de-identified subject ID, COVID-19 status, age in years and sex. Where available, HLA class I and class II types were obtained from metadata supplied by the sample provider rather than from assay-based typing. Overall study outcomes, separate from this receptor: The quantity of clinical and demographic metadata differed by source and by participant and was supplied without curation.

Each collaborating institution followed its own protocols to collect whole blood in K2EDTA tubes. Collaborator samples were shipped for TCRbeta analysis as frozen whole blood, isolated PBMCs, or DNA extracted from either sample type. Sample: peripheral blood. The chain is encoded by TRBV28 joined to TRBJ2-7; matching of 5 bases hints at TRBD1 as the D gene. This sequence originates from a man aged 65 to 79 with acute or convalescent COVID-19. The base sequence is TGTGCCAGCGGCTCGGGTCAGGGCACCCACGAGCAGTACTTC. Translated, it reads CASGSGQGTHEQYF.